The rows below give T cell receptor beta chains drawn from one sample of a study of shared clonotypes between healthy human individuals. Here immunoSEQ multiplex PCR was the method, and the copy in TCRdb shows in-frame clones only, minus some. The table lists about 770,000 clones, 72% of them singletons. The sample taken for sequencing was memory CD4+ T cells sorted from blood. The receptors derive from a woman in her twenties or thirties in good health. CDR3s include the opening cysteine and the closing phenylalanine or tryptophan. The D gene is left open where the match is weak. Clone sizes are given selectively: once, few, many, or a class where the clone is expanded.

NA	TRBJ2-1	TRBV30	NA	TGTGCCTGGGGTGGCCCACGGGACCTGTTATCCCGCCGTGGGTATAACAATGAGCAGTTCTTC	CAWGGPRDLLSRRGYNNEQFF
NA	TRBJ1-4	TRBV5-1	NA	TGCGCCAGCAGCATTGGGAGGGGGACTAATGAAAAACTGTTTTTT	CASSIGRGTNEKLFF
TRBD2	TRBJ2-7	TRBV4-1	NA	TGCGCCAGCAGCCCTTCTAGCGGGAGAACCTCCTACGAGCAGTACTTC	CASSPSSGRTSYEQYF
TRBD2	TRBJ2-7	TRBV10-2	few	TGCGCCAGCAGTGAGGACGGCGGGAGGGCCTACGAGCAGTACTTC	CASSEDGGRAYEQYF
NA	TRBJ1-1	TRBV2	NA	TGTGCCAGCAGTGAAAGGGGGGCTGGGCCGAGGGGGAACACTGAAGCTTTCTTT	CASSERGAGPRGNTEAFF
NA	TRBJ2-7	TRBV6-1	NA	TGTGCCAGCATATCCACCTGGGGAGGTTACGAGCAGTACTTC	CASISTWGGYEQYF
TRBD1	TRBJ1-5	TRBV19	NA	TGTGCCAGTAGGGCCGGACAGGGGCGTCAGCCCCAGCATTTT	CASRAGQGRQPQHF
TRBD2	TRBJ2-5	TRBV19	NA	TGTGCCACTAAACGCGGGGGGTCCGGCCAAGAGACCCAGTACTTC	CATKRGGSGQETQYF
NA	TRBJ1-5	TRBV7-2	many	TGTGCCAGCAGCTTAGGAGTAGGGACGGGAAATCAGCCCCAGCATTTT	CASSLGVGTGNQPQHF
NA	TRBJ1-1	TRBV7-6	NA	TGTGCCAGCAGCGGCGGCGGGGGATCAAACACTGAAGCTTTCTTT	CASSGGGGSNTEAFF
NA	TRBJ2-2	TRBV2	few	TGTGCCAGCAGGCCCCCGGGACACTCCACCGGGGAGCTGTTTTTT	CASRPPGHSTGELFF
TRBD1	TRBJ1-2	TRBV2	NA	TGTGCCAGGCAGATCAGACAGGGAGCTAACTATGGCTACACCTTC	CARQIRQGANYGYTF
NA	TRBJ1-2	TRBV19	NA	TGTGCCAGTAGTACGCGCGGCGGGGACCAGATTTCCTATGGTTATGGCTACACCTTC	CASSTRGGDQISYGYGYTF
NA	TRBJ2-2	TRBV7-6	NA	TGTGCCAGCAGCTTAACCAGCGCGTACACCGGGGAGCTGTTTTTT	CASSLTSAYTGELFF
NA	TRBJ1-5	TRBV18	once	TGTGCCAGCTCACGCCAGGGGCGGAATAGCAATCAGCCCCAGCATTTT	CASSRQGRNSNQPQHF
NA	TRBJ1-2	TRBV25-1	NA	TGTGCCAGCAGCCTCTGGGGTTATGGCTACACCTTC	CASSLWGYGYTF
NA	TRBJ1-5	TRBV19	NA	TGTGCCAGCAATCAGGGGCAACTTAGGCGCAATCAGCCCCAGCATTTT	CASNQGQLRRNQPQHF
TRBD1	TRBJ2-1	TRBV6-1	once	TGTGCCAGCAGTGAAATATGGACAGGGGTCAATGAGCAGTTCTTC	CASSEIWTGVNEQFF
NA	TRBJ2-1	TRBV29-1	NA	TGCAGCGTTTATTCGTCGGGCGCAGGGATCTACAATGAGCAGTTCTTC	CSVYSSGAGIYNEQFF
NA	TRBJ2-7	TRBV28	NA	TGTGCCAGCAGTTTACCCCTGACACTAGGGGGGTCCTACGAGCAGTACTTC	CASSLPLTLGGSYEQYF
TRBD1	TRBJ2-7	TRBV4-2	NA	TGTGCCAGCAGGGGCGAGGGACAGGGGTTCTACGAGCAGTACTTC	CASRGEGQGFYEQYF
TRBD2	TRBJ2-3	TRBV5-1	NA	TGCGCCAGCAGCTCCGGGACTAGCGATGCGGCAGATACGCAGTATTTT	CASSSGTSDAADTQYF
TRBD2	TRBJ2-5	TRBV11-2	once	TGTGCCAGCAGCTTAGGGAGCGGGAGACTAACCCAGTACTTC	CASSLGSGRLTQYF